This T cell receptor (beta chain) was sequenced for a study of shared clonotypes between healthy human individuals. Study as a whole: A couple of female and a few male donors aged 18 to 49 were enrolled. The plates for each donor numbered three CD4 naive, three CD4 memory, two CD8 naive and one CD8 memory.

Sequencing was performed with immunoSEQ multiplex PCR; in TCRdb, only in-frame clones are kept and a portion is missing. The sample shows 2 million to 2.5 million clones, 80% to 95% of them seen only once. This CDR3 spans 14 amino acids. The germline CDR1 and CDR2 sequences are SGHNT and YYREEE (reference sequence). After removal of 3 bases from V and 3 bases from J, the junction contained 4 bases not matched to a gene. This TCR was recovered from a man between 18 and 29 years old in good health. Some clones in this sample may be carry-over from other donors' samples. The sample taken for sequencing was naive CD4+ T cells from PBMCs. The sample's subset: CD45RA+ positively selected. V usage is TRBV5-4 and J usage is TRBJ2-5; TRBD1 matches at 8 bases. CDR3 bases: TGTGCCAGCAGCTCCCGGGACAGGAAAGAGACCCAGTACTTC. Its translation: CASSSRDRKETQYF.